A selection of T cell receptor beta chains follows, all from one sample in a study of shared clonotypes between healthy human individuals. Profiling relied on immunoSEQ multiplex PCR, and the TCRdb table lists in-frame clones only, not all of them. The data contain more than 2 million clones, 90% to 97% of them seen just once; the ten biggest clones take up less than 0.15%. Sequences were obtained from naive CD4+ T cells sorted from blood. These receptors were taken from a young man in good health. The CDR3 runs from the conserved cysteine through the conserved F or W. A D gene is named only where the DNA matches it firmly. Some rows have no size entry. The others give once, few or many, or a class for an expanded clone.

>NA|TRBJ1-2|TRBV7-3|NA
CASSLTGYYGYTF
TGTGCCAGCAGCCTGACAGGCTACTATGGCTACACCTTC
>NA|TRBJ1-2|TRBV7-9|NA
CASSQGRGPNYGYTF
TGTGCCAGCAGCCAGGGCAGGGGACCTAACTATGGCTACACCTTC
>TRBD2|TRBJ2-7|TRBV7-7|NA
CAIVGEGPPYEQYF
TGTGCCATCGTGGGGGAGGGCCCTCCCTACGAGCAGTACTTC
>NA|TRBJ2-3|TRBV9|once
CASSVLTDTQYF
TGTGCCAGCAGCGTATTAACAGATACGCAGTATTTT
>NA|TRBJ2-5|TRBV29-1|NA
CSVLRGGETQYF
TGCAGCGTCCTCAGGGGTGGAGAGACCCAGTACTTC
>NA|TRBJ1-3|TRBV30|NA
CAWNSAFGNTIYF
TGTGCCTGGAATTCCGCGTTCGGAAACACCATATATTTT
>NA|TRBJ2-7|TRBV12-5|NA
CASGLSEIQQYF
TGTGCTAGTGGTTTAAGTGAGATCCAGCAGTACTTC
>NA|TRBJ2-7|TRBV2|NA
CASRPQGPRDYEQYF
TGTGCCAGCAGACCTCAGGGGCCCCGGGACTACGAGCAGTACTTC
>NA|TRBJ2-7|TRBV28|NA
CASSLARSKQYF
TGTGCCAGCAGTTTGGCGCGGAGTAAGCAGTACTTC
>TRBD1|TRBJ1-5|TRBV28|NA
CASSFRGLSNQPQHF
TGTGCCAGCAGTTTCAGGGGGCTTAGCAATCAGCCCCAGCATTTT
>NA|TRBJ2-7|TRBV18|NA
CASSPPGRWDEQYF
TGTGCCAGCTCACCACCGGGGCGTTGGGACGAGCAGTACTTC
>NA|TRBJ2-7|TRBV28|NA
CASRNYEQYF
TGTGCCAGCAGGAACTACGAGCAGTACTTC
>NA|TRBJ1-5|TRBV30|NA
CAWSIGGDQPQHF
TGTGCCTGGAGTATAGGGGGAGATCAGCCCCAGCATTTT
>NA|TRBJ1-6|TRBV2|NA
CASSELSSYNSPLHF
TGTGCCAGCAGTGAACTGAGCTCCTATAATTCACCCCTCCACTTT
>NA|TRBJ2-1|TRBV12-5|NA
CASGLVGTVSSYNEQFF
TGTGCTAGTGGTTTGGTAGGTACAGTGAGCTCCTACAATGAGCAGTTCTTC
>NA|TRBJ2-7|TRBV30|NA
CAWSRVIGPGTEQYF
TGTGCCTGGAGTAGGGTTATCGGGCCGGGGACCGAGCAGTACTTC
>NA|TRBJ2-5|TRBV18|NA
CASSPIWGETQYF
TGTGCCAGCTCACCTATCTGGGGAGAGACCCAGTACTTC
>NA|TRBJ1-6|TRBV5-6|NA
CASSSGRSNSPLHF
TGTGCCAGCAGCTCGGGACGGTCTAATTCACCCCTCCACTTT
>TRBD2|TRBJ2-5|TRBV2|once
CASSGTSGGLQETQYF
TGTGCCAGCAGTGGGACTAGCGGGGGGCTCCAAGAGACCCAGTACTTC
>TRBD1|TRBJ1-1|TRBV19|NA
CASSARQGATEAFF
TGTGCCAGTAGTGCCCGACAGGGGGCAACTGAAGCTTTCTTT
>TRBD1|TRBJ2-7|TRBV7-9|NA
CASSLGAGTGAYEQYF
TGTGCCAGCAGCTTAGGGGCCGGGACAGGGGCCTACGAGCAGTACTTC
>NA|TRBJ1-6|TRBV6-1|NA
CASSEGSSPPLHF
TGTGCCAGCAGTGAAGGTTCGTCCCCACCCCTCCACTTT
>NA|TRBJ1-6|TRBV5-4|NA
CASSLGQDYNSPLHF
TGTGCCAGCAGCTTGGGACAGGACTATAATTCACCCCTCCACTTT
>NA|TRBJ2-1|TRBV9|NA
CASSVSGSSYNEQFF
TGTGCCAGCAGCGTATCCGGAAGCTCCTACAATGAGCAGTTCTTC
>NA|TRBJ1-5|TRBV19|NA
CASSFLGQTPGSNQPQHF
TGTGCCAGTAGTTTCCTGGGGCAGACCCCGGGGAGCAATCAGCCCCAGCATTTT
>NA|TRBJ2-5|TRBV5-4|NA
CASSLGGDFDSETQYF
TGTGCCAGCAGCTTGGGAGGGGATTTCGATTCGGAGACCCAGTACTTC
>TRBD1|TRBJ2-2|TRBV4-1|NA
CASSSVFQGQGRTGELFF
TGCGCCAGCAGCTCGGTTTTTCAGGGACAGGGGCGCACCGGGGAGCTGTTTTTT
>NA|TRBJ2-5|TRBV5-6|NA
CASSLTGPRVGTQYF
TGTGCCAGCAGCCTGACCGGACCTAGGGTGGGGACCCAGTACTTC
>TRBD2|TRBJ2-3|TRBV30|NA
CAFRLASTDTQYF
TGTGCCTTTAGACTAGCAAGCACAGATACGCAGTATTTT
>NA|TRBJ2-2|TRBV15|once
CATSRGSPGYTGELFF
TGTGCCACCAGCAGAGGGTCCCCGGGGTACACCGGGGAGCTGTTTTTT
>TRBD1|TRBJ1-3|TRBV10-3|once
CAISEYRGSGNTIYF
TGTGCCATCAGTGAGTACAGGGGTTCTGGAAACACCATATATTTT
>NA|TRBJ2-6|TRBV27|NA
CASRAGANVLTF
TGTGCCAGCAGGGCTGGGGCCAACGTCCTGACTTTC
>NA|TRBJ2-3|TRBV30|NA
CAWSVGGAGTDTQYF
TGTGCCTGGAGTGTGGGGGGCGCGGGCACAGATACGCAGTATTTT
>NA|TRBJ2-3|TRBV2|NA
CASSPRPKDTQYF
TGTGCCAGCAGTCCTCGACCGAAAGATACGCAGTATTTT
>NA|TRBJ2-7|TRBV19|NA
CASSGAVYEQYF
TGTGCCAGTAGTGGGGCTGTATACGAGCAGTACTTC
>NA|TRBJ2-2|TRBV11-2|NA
CASSLARVTGELFF
TGTGCCAGCAGCTTAGCGAGGGTCACCGGGGAGCTGTTTTTT
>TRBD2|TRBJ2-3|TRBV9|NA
CASSVGALAGGGTDTQYF
TGTGCCAGCAGCGTAGGTGCCCTAGCGGGGGGGGGCACAGATACGCAGTATTTT
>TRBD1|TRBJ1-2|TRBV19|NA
CASSIAGTGGGYTF
TGTGCCAGTAGTATAGCTGGGACAGGGGGCGGCTACACCTTC
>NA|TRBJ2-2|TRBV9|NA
CASSVGTVLLANTGELFF
TGTGCCAGCAGCGTAGGGACAGTCTTATTGGCGAACACCGGGGAGCTGTTTTTT
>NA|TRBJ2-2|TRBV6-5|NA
CASSRTSRTGELFF
TGTGCCAGCAGTCGAACTAGTCGGACCGGGGAGCTGTTTTTT
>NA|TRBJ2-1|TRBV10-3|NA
CAIWEDPSNEQFF
TGTGCCATTTGGGAGGATCCTTCAAATGAGCAGTTCTTC
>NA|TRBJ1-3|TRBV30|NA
CAWSRAGGGNTIYF
TGTGCCTGGAGTCGGGCGGGGGGCGGAAACACCATATATTTT
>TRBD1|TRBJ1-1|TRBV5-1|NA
CASSKQGPNTEAFF
TGCGCCAGCAGCAAACAGGGGCCTAACACTGAAGCTTTCTTT
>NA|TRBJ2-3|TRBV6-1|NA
CASSELWGDTQYF
TGTGCCAGCAGTGAACTCTGGGGAGATACGCAGTATTTT
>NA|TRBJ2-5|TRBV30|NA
CAGRETGQETQYF
TGTGCCGGCCGTGAGACAGGTCAAGAGACCCAGTACTTC
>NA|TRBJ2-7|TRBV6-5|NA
CASRRGDMGVYEQYF
TGTGCCAGCAGACGCGGGGACATGGGTGTCTACGAGCAGTACTTC
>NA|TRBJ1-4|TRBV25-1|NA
CASSGRVATNEKLFF
TGTGCCAGCAGTGGGAGAGTTGCAACTAATGAAAAACTGTTTTTT
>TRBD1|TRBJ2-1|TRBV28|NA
CASSSSGGSYNEQFF
TGTGCCAGCAGTTCGTCAGGGGGCTCCTACAATGAGCAGTTCTTC